The 25 T cell receptor beta chains below all came from one sample that was sequenced in a study of T cell clusters in autoimmune cytopenias. TRB rearrangements were amplified by touch-down multiplex PCR with mixed TRB-A/B primers. Reprocessing the multiplex PCR reads, TCRdb reports a single entry for every CDR3 protein and omits DNA. The sample holds fewer than 6,000 distinct CDR3 sequences. Each sample's input was around 250 ng genomic DNA, approximately 37,500 genome equivalents. The same sample was also used in a study of T cell repertoires in aging, cancer and after chemotherapy.

The sample consisted of peripheral blood. The receptors here all came from a human donor in good health.

J is TRBJ1-4 and V is TRBV10-1. The length of the CDR3 is 11 residues. Germline lookup yields CDR1 WNHNN and CDR2 SYGVQD (reference sequence). The CDR3 region is CASGNNEKLFF.

This rearrangement joins TRBV18 to TRBJ2-5; absent DNA, TCRdb's TRBD1 call cannot be checked. This CDR3 is 14 amino acids long. Per germline, CDR1 KGHSH and CDR2 LQKENI. CDR3 sequence: CASSPNRGGETQYF.

V gene TRBV7-3 combines with J gene TRBJ1-3. The CDR3 consists of 13 residues. CDR1 is SGHTA, CDR2 FQGTGA, per germline. The CDR3 spells CASSLTPGNTIYF.

This chain connects TRBV5-5 to TRBJ1-2; TCRdb's D gene call, TRBD1, goes unchecked for lack of DNA. Germline CDR1 and CDR2: SGHKS and YYEKEE (reference sequence). The CDR3 loop spans 16 amino acids. CDR3 residues: CASTTEPGQGMNGYTF.

This chain joins TRBV7-9 and TRBJ2-7; TCRdb picks TRBD2, but there is no DNA to check that call. The CDR3 has 15 residues. Germline V gene lookup returns CDR1 SEHNR and CDR2 FQNEAQ (reference sequence). CDR3 in amino acids: CASSLWTSGRAQQYF.

The rearrangement joins TRBV6-5 to TRBJ1-6; the D gene TCRdb calls, TRBD1, cannot be checked with no DNA. Germline assignment: CDR1 MNHEY and CDR2 SVGAGI. The CDR3 loop spans 12 amino acids. The CDR3 protein is CDVTGGNSPLHF.

The chain uses TRBV5-1 and TRBJ2-2; TCRdb names TRBD2, which stays unverified in the absence of DNA. Germline values: CDR1 SGHRS, CDR2 YFSETQ. The CDR3 has 17 residues. CDR3 residues: CASSLDRPARTTGELFF.

Frequency places this clonotype as medium-sized. The chain has TRBV6-5 and TRBJ2-2; TCRdb lists TRBD1, though no DNA is available to test this call. CDR1 is MNHEY and CDR2 is SVGAGI in the germline V gene. The CDR3 is 15 residues long. The CDR3 region is CASSYGGLFTGELFF.

The CDR3 protein is CASSSLTGWDYGYTF. The chain links TRBV5-1 to TRBJ1-2; the D call from TCRdb, TRBD1, cannot be confirmed without DNA. The CDR3 contains 15 residues. Germline CDR1 and CDR2: SGHRS and YFSETQ.

Frequency places this clonotype as medium-sized. This chain links TRBV6-5 with TRBJ2-1; without DNA, the TCRdb call of TRBD1 cannot be checked. Germline V gene sequence: CDR1 MNHEY, CDR2 SVGAGI. The CDR3 runs 14 residues. CDR3 amino acids: CASSYRDSHDEQFF.

This clonotype is medium-sized by frequency. The rearrangement joins TRBV5-4 to TRBJ2-7; checking the TCRdb D call of TRBD1 is not possible without DNA. Germline V lookup: CDR1 SGHNT, CDR2 YYREEE (reference sequence). This CDR3 spans 14 amino acids. Here the CDR3 reads CASYSQGGSGEQYF.

The chain joins TRBV5-1 to TRBJ2-2; TCRdb's D gene call, TRBD1, goes unchecked for lack of DNA. The CDR3 has 16 amino acids. Germline CDR1 and CDR2: SGHRS and YFSETQ. This CDR3 is CASTDRTGANTGELFF.

The chain links TRBV19 to TRBJ1-5; there is no DNA to check the TCRdb D call of TRBD1. Per the germline V gene, CDR1 is LNHDA and CDR2 is SQIVND (reference sequence). CDR3 length: 13 residues. This chain's CDR3 is CASSGRVRQPQHF.

Here the CDR3 reads CASSLSSGTTTDTQYF. This chain uses TRBV11-1 with TRBJ2-3; TCRdb gives TRBD2 as the D gene, but with no DNA this cannot be confirmed. From germline, CDR1 is SGHAT and CDR2 FQDESV (reference sequence). The CDR3 is 16 amino acids.

Its frequency marks this clonotype as medium-sized. This chain links TRBV6-2 or TRBV6-3 with TRBJ2-1; TCRdb's assignment of TRBD2 cannot be checked, as there is no DNA. The germline gives CDR1 MNHEY, CDR2 SVGEGT. The length of the CDR3 is 17 residues. The CDR3: CASSYAGLAGSYNEQFF.

J is TRBJ2-7 and V is TRBV7-2; TCRdb names TRBD2, which stays unverified in the absence of DNA. This CDR3 has 17 residues. CDR1 is SGHTA, CDR2 FQGNSA, per germline. The CDR3 protein is CASSLSGLAGAYYEQYF. Complete variable domain (other parts from reference TRBV7-2 and TRBJ2-7): GAGVSQSPSNKVTEKGKDVELRCDPISGHTALYWYRQSLGQGLEFLIYFQGNSAPDKSGLPSDRFSAERTGGSVSTLTIQRTQQEDSAVYLCASSLSGLAGAYYEQYFGPGTRLTVT.

The rearrangement links TRBV11-2 to TRBJ1-2; the TRBD1 assignment by TCRdb is unverifiable without DNA. Germline values: CDR1 SGHAT, CDR2 FQNNGV. The CDR3 loop spans 15 amino acids. The CDR3 loop reads CASSLGDRDWDGYTF.

The J gene is TRBJ1-2, the V gene TRBV6-2 or TRBV6-3. The CDR3 has 14 residues. Per germline, CDR1 MNHEY and CDR2 SVGEGT. This CDR3 reads CASSESRVRRGYTF.

The chain couples TRBV5-5 to TRBJ2-5; checking the TCRdb D call of TRBD1 is not possible without DNA. In germline, CDR1 is SGHKS, CDR2 YYEKEE (reference sequence). The CDR3 is made up of 11 amino acids. The CDR3 reads CASSLRGTQYF.

The rearrangement links TRBV5-5 to TRBJ1-1. This CDR3 region has 14 residues. Germline loops: CDR1 SGHKS, CDR2 YYEKEE (reference sequence). The CDR3 reads CASSLVPRGTEAFF.

V is TRBV24-1 and J is TRBJ2-1. This CDR3 is 14 amino acids long. Germline CDR1 reads KGHDR; CDR2 reads SFDVKD. The CDR3: CATSSWSSYNEQFF.

By frequency, this clonotype is medium-sized. The chain recombines TRBV15 with TRBJ2-2; the D call of TRBD1 rests on TCRdb alone, since no DNA is present to check it. CDR3 length: 16 amino acids. Germline CDR1 and CDR2: LNHNV and YYDKDF (reference sequence). The CDR3 loop is CATSREGQWNTGELFF.

This clonotype shows up as medium-sized by frequency. The chain carries TRBV27 and TRBJ2-7; absent DNA, TCRdb's TRBD1 call cannot be checked. The CDR3 consists of 15 residues. The germline gives CDR1 MNHEY, CDR2 SMNVEV (reference sequence). CDR3 protein: CASSISGTVSYEQYF.

This rearrangement joins TRBV7-9 to TRBJ1-5; TCRdb's assignment of TRBD1 cannot be checked, as there is no DNA. From germline, CDR1 is SEHNR and CDR2 FQNEAQ (reference sequence). The CDR3 consists of 17 residues. CDR3 in amino acids: CASSFESDREGNQPQHF.

J is TRBJ2-1 and V is TRBV4-2; the D call from TCRdb, TRBD1, cannot be confirmed without DNA. Germline V CDR1 and CDR2: LGHNA, YNFKEQ. The CDR3 runs to 15 residues. CDR3 sequence: CASSRVDGNYNEQFF.